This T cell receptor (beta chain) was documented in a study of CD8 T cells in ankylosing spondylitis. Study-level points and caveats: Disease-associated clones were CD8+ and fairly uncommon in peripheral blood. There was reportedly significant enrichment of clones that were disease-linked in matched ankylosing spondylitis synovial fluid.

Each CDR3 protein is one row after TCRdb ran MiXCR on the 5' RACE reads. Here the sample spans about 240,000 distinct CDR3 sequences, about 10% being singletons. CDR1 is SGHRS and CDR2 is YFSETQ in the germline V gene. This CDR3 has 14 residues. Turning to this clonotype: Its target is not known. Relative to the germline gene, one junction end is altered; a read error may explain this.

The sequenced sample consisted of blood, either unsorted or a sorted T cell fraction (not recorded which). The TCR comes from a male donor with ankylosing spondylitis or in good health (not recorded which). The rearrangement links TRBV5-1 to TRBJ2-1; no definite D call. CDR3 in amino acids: CASSSGGSCNEQFF. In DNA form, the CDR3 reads TGCGCCAGCAGCTCCGGCGGCTCCTGCAATGAGCAGTTCTTC.